Below are 18 T cell receptor beta chains sequenced from a single sample in a study of response to subunit inactivated influenza vaccine. One entry per CDR3 protein, called by TCRdb with MiXCR from the RT-PCR reads. The table includes approximately 290,000 distinct CDR3 sequences, 22% detected once. Sequenced material: PBMCs from blood, taken about 20 months after vaccination. These receptors all come from a man between 50 and 69 years old who received an inactivated influenza vaccine.

Only a few counts were recorded for this clonotype. V usage is TRBV7-9 and J usage is TRBJ2-7, with 14 bases lining up with TRBD2. V shed 1 base and J 6 bases; nucleotides not matched to a gene: 2. The germline V gene has CDR1 SEHNR and CDR2 FQNEAQ (reference sequence). CDR3 size: 15 residues. CDR3 sequence (DNA): TGTGCCAGCAGCTTAGGGACTAGCGGGAGGAGCGAGCAGTACTTC. It codes for CASSLGTSGRSEQYF.

This clonotype was observed many times. The J gene is TRBJ2-7, the V gene TRBV7-2; TRBD2 agrees at 11 bases. V shed 5 bases, J shed 2 bases, and the junction held 11 bases outside the gene matches. Germline V lookup: CDR1 SGHTA, CDR2 FQGNSA. This CDR3 has 17 amino acids. CDR3 amino acids: CASSIGPGTSGTYEQYF. The CDR3 DNA reads TGTGCCAGCAGCATAGGCCCCGGGACTAGCGGAACCTACGAGCAGTACTTC.

The CDR3 reads CASSFAGYLNEKLFF. The CDR3 region has the DNA TGTGCCAGCAGCTTTGCAGGATACCTTAATGAAAAACTGTTTTTT. This rearrangement joins TRBV7-2 to TRBJ1-4; D not resolved. The V end was cut by 3 bases, the J end by 4 bases, with 12 bases between. The CDR3 extends over 15 amino acids. Germline CDR1 is SGHTA and CDR2 is FQGNSA. Filled out from reference TRBV7-2 and TRBJ1-4, the complete variable domain reads GAGVSQSPSNKVTEKGKDVELRCDPISGHTALYWYRQSLGQGLEFLIYFQGNSAPDKSGLPSDRFSAERTGGSVSTLTIQRTQQEDSAVYLCASSFAGYLNEKLFFGSGTQLSVL.

This clonotype was seen only once. The rearrangement links TRBV5-1 to TRBJ1-2; possible D gene TRBD1, 5 bases. V lost 0 bases and J lost 0, with 15 bases in between. Germline V gene sequence: CDR1 SGHRS, CDR2 YFSETQ. CDR3 length: 17 amino acids. The CDR3 coding sequence is TGCGCCAGCAGCTTGGGAGGGGCTCTTTCCACTAACTATGGCTACACCTTC. Translation gives CASSLGGALSTNYGYTF.

This chain connects TRBV29-1 to TRBJ1-1; a possible D gene is TRBD1 (5 bases). Trimming shortened V by 6 bases and J by 3 bases, and 11 bases separated the two germline ends. Germline V gene lookup returns CDR1 SQVTM and CDR2 ANQGSEA. CDR3 size: 12 residues. As DNA, the CDR3 is TGCAGCGTCCTTAGGGGTTACACTGAAGCTTTCTTT. This gives the protein CSVLRGYTEAFF.

This clonotype was detected many times. The rearrangement uses TRBV4-1 and TRBJ1-1, with 8 bases identical to TRBD1. CDR3 length equals 14 residues. From germline, CDR1 is MGHRA and CDR2 YSYEKL. V gave up 4 bases and J gave up 5 bases; unmatched junction bases: 6. This chain's CDR3 is CASSLRTGQTEAFF. The CDR3 coding sequence is TGCGCCAGCAGCCTACGGACAGGGCAGACTGAAGCTTTCTTT.

The chain carries TRBV15 and TRBJ1-6, with unresolved D. The length of the CDR3 is 12 residues. The germline CDR1 and CDR2 sequences are LNHNV and YYDKDF (reference sequence). V was trimmed by 6 bases and J by 10 bases, leaving 10 bases between them. In DNA, the CDR3 is TGTGCCACCAGTACGGGTGGATCACCCCTCCACTTT. Protein product: CATSTGGSPLHF. The variable domain in full, with the rest retrieved from reference TRBV15 and TRBJ1-6, is DAMVIQNPRYQVTQFGKPVTLSCSQTLNHNVMYWYQQKSSQAPKLLFHYYDKDFNNEADTPDNFQSRRPNTSFCFLDIRSPGLGDTAMYLCATSTGGSPLHFGNGTRLTVT.

This clonotype was detected only a few times. This chain connects TRBV2 to TRBJ1-1; no reliable D call. Germline V gives CDR1 SNHLY, CDR2 FYNNEI. V was trimmed by 8 bases and J by 1 base, leaving 11 bases between them. The CDR3 length is 13 residues. CDR3 nucleotides: TGTGCCAGCTCCTTCAGGACGAACACTGAAGCTTTCTTT. Its protein is CASSFRTNTEAFF.

This clonotype occurred a few times. The rearrangement joins TRBV5-1 to TRBJ2-2; D call uncertain. This CDR3 is built from 11 residues. Trimming cost V 7 bases and J 5 bases, with 6 bases left between them. Germline-derived CDR1 and CDR2 are SGHRS and YFSETQ. The CDR3 reads CASGLTGELFF. The CDR3 DNA reads TGCGCCAGCGGCCTAACCGGGGAGCTGTTTTTT. The full variable domain, in which reference TRBV5-1 and TRBJ2-2 provide the parts outside the CDR3, is KAGVTQTPRYLIKTRGQQVTLSCSPISGHRSVSWYQQTPGQGLQFLFEYFSETQRNKGNFPGRFSGRQFSNSRSEMNVSTLELGDSALYLCASGLTGELFFGEGSRLTVL.

The chain combines TRBV20-1 with TRBJ2-7; 10 nucleotides agree with TRBD2. V shed 5 bases, J shed 7 bases, and the junction held 8 bases outside the gene matches. CDR3 length: 13 amino acids. Germline loops: CDR1 DFQATT, CDR2 SNEGSKA (reference sequence). For the CDR3, the DNA is TGCAGTGCTCCGGGACTAGCGACAGGGGAGCAGTACTTC. Encoded protein: CSAPGLATGEQYF.

In DNA, the CDR3 is TGCAGTGCCGGAGGGCGGGAGGGTAGCTCCTACAATGAGCAGTTCTTC. It is translated as CSAGGREGSSYNEQFF. The chain carries TRBV20-1 and TRBJ2-1, with 9 bases fitting TRBD2. The CDR3 sequence is 16 residues long. The J segment lost 0 bases and the V segment lost 6 bases, leaving 9 bases of the junction unmatched. From germline, CDR1 is DFQATT and CDR2 SNEGSKA (reference sequence).

V usage is TRBV7-9 and J usage is TRBJ1-1, with D perhaps TRBD1 (5 bases). V was clipped by 0 bases and J by 3 bases, with 14 bases between them. CDR1 is SEHNR, CDR2 FQNEAQ, per germline (reference sequence). The CDR3 totals 16 residues. The DNA for the CDR3 is TGTGCCAGCAGCTTAGCATACAGGAGGAGAGACACTGAAGCTTTCTTT. It specifies CASSLAYRRRDTEAFF.

There are a few counts of this clonotype. The gene calls are TRBV7-9 and TRBJ1-1; D call uncertain. The CDR3 spans 14 residues. From germline, CDR1 is SEHNR and CDR2 FQNEAQ (reference sequence). The V end was cut by 9 bases, the J end by 4 bases, with 18 bases between. CDR3 bases: TGTGCCAGTCAGAGCTTGGGCAGCATCACTGAAGCTTTCTTT. Translation: CASQSLGSITEAFF.

This clonotype occurred a few times. The CDR3 nucleotides read TGTGCCAGCAAAATAGCGGGGGGAGAGACCCAGTACTTC. Its protein is CASKIAGGETQYF. The V gene is TRBV28, the J gene TRBJ2-5; 10 bases line up with TRBD2. With V trimmed by 7 bases and J by 4 bases, 3 bases remained unmatched. The CDR3 consists of 13 residues. Per the germline V gene, CDR1 is MDHEN and CDR2 is SYDVKM.

The table lists this clonotype with a few counts. The CDR3 spells CASSPGQSNPSYTF. The CDR3 DNA follows: TGTGCCAGCAGCCCAGGACAGTCTAATCCGAGCTACACCTTC. This chain uses TRBV11-2 with TRBJ1-2, with D perhaps matching TRBD1 (6 bases). Germline CDR1 reads SGHAT; CDR2 reads FQNNGV. Trimming took off 5 bases at V and 9 bases at J, with 19 bases between the two ends. The CDR3 spans 14 residues.

On this clonotype: The junction does not match germline at one end; this may be a read error. The chain's CDR3 is CGAPPRTSGYEQYF. In nucleotides, the CDR3 is TGCGGTGCCCCTCCGAGGACTAGCGGTTACGAGCAGTACTTC. J is TRBJ2-7 and V is TRBV20-1, with 10 bases that match TRBD2. Germline CDR1 reads DFQATT; CDR2 reads SNEGSKA (reference sequence). The CDR3 sequence is 14 residues long.

The sample holds a few counts of this clonotype. This chain links TRBV9 with TRBJ1-4; D is undetermined. This CDR3 contains 15 residues. Deletions cut 0 bases from V and 0 bases from J, with 6 bases between. Germline CDR1 SGDLS, CDR2 YYNGEE. CDR3 residues: CASSVEAATNEKLFF. The CDR3 DNA is TGTGCCAGCAGCGTAGAGGCAGCAACTAATGAAAAACTGTTTTTT.

In DNA form, the CDR3 reads TGCAGCGTTGAAATGACATGGGGCCGGGGAGCTTTCTTT. Translated: CSVEMTWGRGAFF. The chain couples TRBV29-1 to TRBJ1-1; a possible D gene is TRBD1 (5 bases). Trimming removed 2 bases from V and 10 bases from J, with 17 bases in between. There are 13 residues in the CDR3. From germline, CDR1 is SQVTM and CDR2 ANQGSEA.